What follows describes a single TCR beta chain. It lacks a known antigen. Base qualities are not at hand, and no much larger clone is one base apart. The library relied on the immunoSEQ multiplex PCR assay. For the multiplex PCR, a mixture combining 60 forward primers for TCR Vbeta segments and 13 reverse primers for TCR Jbeta segments was used. A multiplex PCR assay on genomic DNA amplified the CDR3 region of rearranged TCR beta genes. The amplified TCR beta libraries were sequenced on the Illumina HiSeq System as 87-base-pair reads. The source study handled its data this way. A later analysis counted tens of millions of unique TCR beta chains across the 700 or so repertoires, and roughly 11 million of these chains were shared by at least two donors. Raw reads were error-corrected and collapsed into unique sequences with a nearest-neighbor algorithm that merged closely related sequences to remove PCR and sequencing errors. V, D and J gene segments were assigned by aligning CDR3 sequences to IMGT reference sequences. Each retained sequence needed at least a six-nucleotide match to both a V gene segment and a J gene segment. Rearrangements were called productive when the CDR3 lacked stop codons and stayed in frame with V and J; all others were non-productive. Following IMGT convention, CDR3 was defined as the stretch from the second conserved V-encoded cysteine to the conserved J-encoded phenylalanine. The earlier analysis of about 500 of the donors excluded sequences that lacked an unambiguous match to a single V gene segment. In an earlier analysis of 587 of the donors, V segments were called functional above 56.7% productive rearrangements and were called segregating when the between-donor standard deviation exceeded 5%. A statistical classification framework was built to diagnose cytomegalovirus status from the catalog of TCR beta chain sequences. In a later analysis, V and J genes were assigned by comparing TCR nucleotide sequences against IMGT/GENE-DB human TR gene sequences. A later analysis assigned CDR3 sequences and most-parsimonious VDJ recombination scenarios with the TCRdist pipeline. In a later analysis, each TCR beta chain was defined by its CDR3 amino acid sequence together with its V-gene family, and reads lacking a unique V-gene family were excluded. To address suspected cross-contamination and a sequencing artifact, a later analysis removed some 620 highly shared, low-generation-probability nucleotide sequences. A later analysis calculated a clonal expansion index for each public chain from normalized within-repertoire ranks of inferred template counts. A later analysis computed generation probabilities with a VDJ recombination model fitted to out-of-frame rearrangements, and checked the results against IGoR. A later analysis scored TCR-TCR, TCR-HLA and TCR-CMV co-occurrence with hypergeometric tests, applying a repertoire-size bias correction to TCR pairs. A later analysis estimated false discovery rates by permuting HLA or CMV assignments 20 times. A later analysis grouped co-occurring TCRs with DBSCAN, adding TCRdist sequence similarity when clustering within HLA-allele-positive subsets. Repertoires with fewer than 30,000 or more than 120,000 public chains, plus five repertoires with anomalous nucleotide sharing, were excluded from co-occurrence clustering. TCRdb mirrors the immuneACCESS table, restricted to in-frame sequences. Some clones are absent from its copies; in checked studies, under half trace to an unresolved V gene, and the reason for the others is unknown. V and J calls plus clone size are reproduced from that table; the DNA served to infer D and trimming. This sample comprises fewer than 100,000 clones, 75% to 80% of them detected only once. The ten biggest clones cover 3% to 4% of the sample.

The cohort comprised 670 or so healthy bone marrow donors. All cohort members were sampled while nominally healthy, although unrecorded immune exposures were likely present. The donor tested CMV seronegative, placing the donor among the 350 or so seronegative members of the cohort. A peripheral blood sample was provided by each donor, and peripheral blood mononuclear cells were used for TCR beta sequencing. The Qiagen DNeasy Blood Extraction Kit was used to extract genomic DNA from the blood cell samples. The record originates from a study of cytomegalovirus exposure and HLA in healthy donors (dated by TCRdb to the late 2010s). Turning to the overall study: In an earlier analysis of 587 of the donors, around 290 Gb of sequence data and 117 million unique TCR beta sequences from 150 million to 200 million T cells were reported. About 280 gigabases of sequencing data and 91 million or so unique TCR sequences made up an early release that covered approximately 650 HLA-typed donors. The genetic ancestry cluster associated with self-reported Caucasian donors included about four fifths of the roughly 400 genotyped donors. The study aimed to test whether cataloging public T cell receptors could reveal signatures of past pathogen exposure. The study profiled the T cell repertoires of some 610 subjects by immunosequencing and related them to cytomegalovirus serostatus. Besides the first cohort of under 700 subjects, a separate validation cohort made up of about 120 different subjects was used. The study combined high-throughput TCR immunosequencing, statistical association of individual TCRs with disease status, and machine learning to predict cytomegalovirus infection status. To study patterns of TCR occurrence, a later analysis re-analyzed previously published TCR beta repertoires from just over 650 donors and added high-resolution HLA genotyping. Rather than using new phenotypic data, the later analysis identified candidate immune exposures from TCR beta sequences and from how often those sequences occurred across donors. An earlier analysis of around 580 of the donors used high-throughput TCR beta sequencing to judge whether each TCR beta V gene segment behaved as functional or pseudogenic. Donor age, sex, ethnicity and CMV serostatus were compiled together with the repertoire data. Genome-wide SNP genotypes for about 65% of the 666 donors were used in a later genetic analysis, which treated that subset as a discovery cohort. Every repertoire in the discovery cohort had been generated on one and the same sequencing platform. Class I and class II HLA loci were covered by the typing at four-digit resolution. Typing coverage varied by locus: roughly 629-640 donors for A, B, C, DRB1 and DQB1; roughly 510 for DQA1; more than 600 for DPA1; 400 to 480 for DPB1. Roughly five DR-DQ haplotypes were handled as single units for association and clustering because linkage in the cohort was strong. Across approximately 400 genotyped donors of the cohort, an average of about 240,000 unique TCR beta nucleotide sequences per donor were sequenced, and roughly a sixth of those sequences were non-productive. Findings and caveats that apply to the study as a whole: At a false discovery rate of 0.05, a later analysis linked under 20,000 TCR beta sequences to specific HLA alleles. Cytomegalovirus status was reported to be diagnosed by the classifier with high specificity and sensitivity in both the original and validation cohorts. A further reported finding was that TCR beta sequences accurately predicted the HLA-A and HLA-B alleles for most subjects in the first cohort. For the cohort, immune exposure information was limited to CMV serostatus. According to a later analysis, TCR association rates differed among HLA loci, with DRB1 alleles showing the most associated TCRs and HLA-C alleles showing the fewest. Compared with the 666-donor mean, donors in an Asian-associated ancestry cluster had fewer N-insertions in productive TCRs, according to a later genetic analysis. It was suggested by the authors that the approach could potentially be generalized to other disease states and immunological phenotypes. In the study, some 160 TCR beta chains were listed as associated with cytomegalovirus. In an earlier analysis of about 600 of the donors, most TCR beta V segments appeared in productive rearrangements about 87% or about 30% of the time, broadly matching IMGT annotations. Most TCR sequences were seen in very few donors, while some public TCRs were found in many individuals. A later analysis found that most CMV-associated TCR beta chains appeared HLA-restricted, with HLA associations seemingly driven largely by CMV exposure. In this cohort, only TCR beta chains were sequenced, and detectable features were limited by the absence of alpha or paired-chain data. Assigning TCR associations to individual alleles was difficult when HLA alleles, especially DR and DQ, strongly co-occurred. In a later analysis, HLA-associated TCR beta chains were found to be more clonally expanded and to have lower generation probabilities than equally common non-associated chains. A few of the identified cytomegalovirus-associated TCR beta chains were confirmed in vitro to be specific for cytomegalovirus antigens. HLA typing was unavailable for some donors at each locus, so association tests used only the typed subset. Correlated functional status among segregating V segments might be attributable to linkage disequilibrium, but an unknown experimental factor could not be ruled out. The sequencing pipeline was judged likely to have produced a cluster of highly shared sequence variants as a technical artifact. A later genetic analysis associated a missense DCLRE1C variant with V-gene and J-gene trimming of TCR beta chains, and an independent cohort replicated the association. The 87-base-pair reads could not distinguish some IMGT-functional V segments, including TRBV6-2 and TRBV6-3, so those segments were excluded. Roughly uniform sequencing depth across donors was assumed in presence/absence analyses, although this assumption may not hold. In a later analysis, several top co-occurrence clusters were reported to appear linked to parvovirus B19, influenza, CMV and Epstein-Barr virus. Some 15 rarely observed V segments, including chromosome 9 orphons, were excluded from the earlier analysis of about 600 of the donors because counts were too low.

V is pared back by 3 bases and J by 0 bases, with 5 bases lying between the germline termini. The CDR3 runs 13 residues from the cysteine to the phenylalanine. Only the CDR3 region is kept as DNA, spanning 39 bases read in frame from base 1. Via the germline V gene, CDR1 is MNHNS and CDR2 SASEGT. The rearranged segments are TRBV6-1 and TRBJ1-1; the D gene cannot be named for sure. The specimen was PBMCs. The receptor was derived from a woman in her thirties or forties in good health and CMV-seronegative. The DNA sequence is TGTGCCAGCAGTGACAGTATGAACACTGAAGCTTTCTTT. It encodes CASSDSMNTEAFF.